These 17 T cell receptor beta chains originate from one sample sequenced in a study of response to subunit inactivated influenza vaccine. A single record per CDR3 protein comes from TCRdb applying MiXCR to the RT-PCR reads. Among more than 400,000 distinct CDR3 sequences listed, approximately 7.7% were seen once. The sample here was PBMCs from blood, taken about 24 months after vaccination. The receptors stem from a man between 50 and 69 years old who received an inactivated influenza vaccine.

This clonotype was recorded many times. J is TRBJ2-3 and V is TRBV11-2; 9 bases align to TRBD1. The J segment lost 6 bases and the V segment lost 5 bases, leaving 18 bases of the junction unmatched. CDR3 length equals 18 residues. Germline CDR1 and CDR2: SGHAT and FQNNGV. Here the CDR3 reads CASSPAGTGPLDFDTQYF. In nucleotides, the CDR3 is TGTGCCAGCAGCCCGGCCGGGACAGGGCCTCTAGATTTCGATACGCAGTATTTT.

This clonotype was found a few times. The chain recombines TRBV20-1 with TRBJ1-6, with D unresolved. V gave up 7 bases and J gave up 7 bases, with 17 bases separating them. Looked up from germline, CDR1 is DFQATT and CDR2 is SNEGSKA (reference sequence). The CDR3 is 14 amino acids. The DNA for the CDR3 is TGCAGTGGGAGAGACGGCCTAACCAATTCACCCCTCCACTTT. This translates into CSGRDGLTNSPLHF.

This clonotype turned up a few times. The V gene is TRBV4-2, the J gene TRBJ1-4; 7 bases match TRBD1. This CDR3 has 20 residues. Germline V lookup: CDR1 LGHNA, CDR2 YNFKEQ. V trimming: 2 bases; J trimming: 5 bases; junction bases outside the gene matches: 20. The CDR3 reads CASSQYDSFRSGTENEKLFF. As DNA, the CDR3 is TGTGCCAGCAGCCAATACGACTCCTTCCGATCCGGGACAGAAAATGAAAAACTGTTTTTT.

This clonotype was detected a few times. This chain joins TRBV12-3 or TRBV12-4 and TRBJ2-1, with 11 bases identical to TRBD1. The CDR3 runs 15 residues. Unmatched junction bases numbered 10, after V lost 6 bases and J lost 9 bases. Written as DNA, the CDR3 is TGTGCCAGCAGCCTGGGACAGGGGGGTCTAAGTGAGCAGTTCTTC. It encodes CASSLGQGGLSEQFF.

This clonotype was picked up a small number of times. The rearrangement uses TRBV10-2 and TRBJ1-5; TRBD1 is a possible D gene (6 bases). CDR3 length: 15 residues. Germline V lookup: CDR1 WSHSY, CDR2 SAAADI. Trimming removed 5 bases from V and 2 bases from J, with 13 bases in between. This chain's CDR3 is CASSSGVVGNQPQHF. CDR3 DNA sequence: TGCGCCAGCAGTTCAGGGGTGGTTGGCAATCAGCCCCAGCATTTT.

This clonotype was observed at least ten times. This sequence joins TRBV5-6 and TRBJ2-3; D is unclear. This CDR3 has 13 amino acids. Germline values: CDR1 SGHDT, CDR2 YYEEEE. Trimming pared 2 bases from V and 7 bases from J, leaving 11 bases between. Here the CDR3 DNA reads TGTGCCAGCAGCTTTAATCAGAGACATACGCAGTATTTT. Translated, it gives CASSFNQRHTQYF. The entire variable domain, with the rest obtained from reference TRBV5-6 and TRBJ2-3, is as follows: DAGVTQSPTHLIKTRGQQVTLRCSPKSGHDTVSWYQQALGQGPQFIFQYYEEEERQRGNFPDRFSGHQFPNYSSELNVNALLLGDSALYLCASSFNQRHTQYFGPGTRLTVL.

This clonotype appeared a few times. V and J are TRBV4-1 and TRBJ2-7, with D unclear. Germline values: CDR1 MGHRA, CDR2 YSYEKL. V was cut by 3 bases and J by 3 bases, with 9 bases left in between. The CDR3 contains 13 residues. The CDR3, as DNA: TGCGCCAGCAGCCAGGCCCTCGACTACGAGCAGTACTTC. Encoded protein: CASSQALDYEQYF.

The rearrangement links TRBV28 to TRBJ2-6; D ambiguous. V was trimmed by 6 bases and J by 2 bases, leaving 11 bases between them. CDR3 length equals 15 residues. Germline V gives CDR1 MDHEN, CDR2 SYDVKM. CDR3 nucleotides: TGTGCCAGCAGCCTTCATGGGCCTGGGGCCAACGTCCTGACTTTC. Protein sequence: CASSLHGPGANVLTF.

V usage is TRBV7-2 and J usage is TRBJ1-5; D gene unclear. This CDR3 spans 13 amino acids. The germline V gene has CDR1 SGHTA and CDR2 FQGNSA. Trimming cost V 0 bases and J 14 bases, with 14 bases left between them. CDR3 protein: CASSLARGQREHF. CDR3 in DNA: TGTGCCAGCAGCTTAGCGCGAGGGCAGAGGGAGCATTTT.

This clonotype was seen a handful of times. This chain links TRBV20-1 with TRBJ2-3; the D gene is possibly TRBD1 (6 bases). The CDR3 covers 16 residues. Per germline, CDR1 DFQATT and CDR2 SNEGSKA (reference sequence). V was clipped by 0 bases and J by 6 bases, with 19 bases between them. The CDR3 DNA reads TGCAGTGCTAGAGACCAGCGTCGAGGGGGATGGGATACGCAGTATTTT. This gives the protein CSARDQRRGGWDTQYF.

This clonotype came up many times. J is TRBJ1-6 and V is TRBV5-6, with D hard to call. The CDR3 covers 16 residues. With 1 base removed from V and 6 bases from J, the gap between germline ends came to 14 bases. From germline, CDR1 is SGHDT and CDR2 YYEEEE. CDR3 sequence: CASSLLRQASNSPLHF. In DNA, the CDR3 is TGTGCCAGCAGCTTGTTGCGGCAGGCGAGTAATTCACCCCTCCACTTT.

J is TRBJ1-5 and V is TRBV6-1; 7 nucleotides match TRBD1. The J segment lost 7 bases and the V segment lost 2 bases, leaving 11 bases of the junction unmatched. The V gene's germline CDR1 is MNHNS and CDR2 SASEGT. The CDR3 spans 16 residues. In DNA, the CDR3 is TGTGCCAGCAGTGAAAGGGGACAGTCTTCTTGGCAGCCCCAGCATTTT. This translates into CASSERGQSSWQPQHF.

In its sample, this clonotype was seen a few times. The chain couples TRBV27 to TRBJ2-7; TRBD2 matches 12 bases. The CDR3 loop spans 15 amino acids. J gave up 7 bases and V 5 bases, and 9 bases lay outside the gene matches. Looked up from germline, CDR1 is MNHEY and CDR2 is SMNVEV (reference sequence). CDR3 DNA sequence: TGTGCCAGCAGTGCAACTAGCGGGAGGTTTGTTGAGCAGTACTTC. Its protein product is CASSATSGRFVEQYF.

This clonotype was counted a few times. The J gene is TRBJ2-3, the V gene TRBV7-8; the match to TRBD1 covers 7 bases. This CDR3 is 16 amino acids long. The germline V gene encodes CDR1 SGHVS and CDR2 FQNEAQ. V gave up 4 bases and J gave up 0 bases; unmatched junction bases: 7. The CDR3 nucleotides are TGTGCCAGCAGCTCCACGGCAGGGGGTAGCACAGATACGCAGTATTTT. Its protein is CASSSTAGGSTDTQYF.

This clonotype has a count of ten or more. The chain carries TRBV11-1 and TRBJ2-7; D is possibly TRBD2 (6 bases). Trimming removed 4 bases at V and 5 bases at J, with 30 bases between. Germline V gene data show CDR1 as SGHAT and CDR2 as FQDESV (reference sequence). The CDR3 is 19 residues long. CDR3 bases: TGTGCCAGCAGCTCCAGCTTGGGGGGTTACGGTGTAAGTCCCCACGAGCAGTACTTC. It yields the protein CASSSSLGGYGVSPHEQYF.

This clonotype was picked up a small number of times. V gene TRBV10-1 combines with J gene TRBJ1-2; no reliable D call. The germline V gene has CDR1 WNHNN and CDR2 SYGVQD (reference sequence). Trimming cost V 6 bases and J 3 bases, with 5 bases left between them. The length of the CDR3 is 11 residues. CDR3 DNA: TGCGCCAGCAGCGACGACTATGGCTACACCTTC. Its protein product is CASSDDYGYTF.

V usage is TRBV7-8 and J usage is TRBJ2-7, with 9 nucleotides matching TRBD1. Germline CDR1 and CDR2: SGHVS and FQNEAQ. J gave up 1 base and V 5 bases, and 15 bases lay outside the gene matches. The CDR3 runs 18 residues. The CDR3 here is CASSPWNRRDRVSYEQYF. The DNA for the CDR3 is TGTGCCAGCAGCCCCTGGAACCGCCGGGACAGGGTATCCTACGAGCAGTACTTC. Full variable domain (remainder filled in from reference TRBV7-8 and TRBJ2-7): GAGVSQSPRYKVAKRGQDVALRCDPISGHVSLFWYQQALGQGPEFLTYFQNEAQLDKSGLPSDRFFAERPEGSVSTLKIQRTQQEDSAVYLCASSPWNRRDRVSYEQYFGPGTRLTVT.